This T cell receptor beta chain emerged from a study of T-cell memory formation after mild COVID-19. TCRdb re-called the 5' RACE reads through MiXCR, storing one row per CDR3 protein. The data hold 110,000 or so distinct CDR3 sequences, with 22% observed a single time. Study observations and caveats: Day 15 to 85 contractors were CD4/CD8 balanced; later expanders leaned CD4+.

Per germline, CDR1 SGDLS and CDR2 YYNGEE. The V end was cut by 4 bases, the J end by 4 bases, with 10 bases between. The CDR3 is 13 residues long. As regards this clonotype: Its antigen is as yet unknown.

The sequence derives from a man younger than 30 who had mild COVID-19 (a few samples of this study predate the infection). Cell type and time point are not known. Sequencing was carried out using PBMCs or a T cell subset sorted from them (not recorded which). The rearrangement links TRBV9 to TRBJ2-3; no definite D call. CDR3 sequence reads: CASSPRSPDTQYF. The CDR3 bases are TGTGCCAGCAGCCCAAGGAGCCCAGATACGCAGTATTTT.